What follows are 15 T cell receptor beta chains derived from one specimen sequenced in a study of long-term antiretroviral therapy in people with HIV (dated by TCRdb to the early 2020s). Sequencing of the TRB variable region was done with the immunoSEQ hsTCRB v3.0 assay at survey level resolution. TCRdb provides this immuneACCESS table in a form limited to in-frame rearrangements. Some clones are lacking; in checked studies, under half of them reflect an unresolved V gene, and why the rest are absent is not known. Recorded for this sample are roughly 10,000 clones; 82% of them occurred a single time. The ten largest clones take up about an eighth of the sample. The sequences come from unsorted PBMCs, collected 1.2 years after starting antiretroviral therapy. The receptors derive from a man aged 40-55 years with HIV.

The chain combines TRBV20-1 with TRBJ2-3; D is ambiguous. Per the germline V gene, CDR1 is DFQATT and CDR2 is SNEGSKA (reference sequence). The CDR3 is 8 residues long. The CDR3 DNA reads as TGCAGCCCAGATACGCAGTATTTT. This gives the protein CSPDTQYF.

The CDR3 loop reads CAWSPSGGAVYGYTF. DNA of the CDR3: TGTGCCTGGAGTCCCTCAGGGGGCGCCGTCTATGGCTACACCTTC. This chain uses TRBV30 with TRBJ1-2; TRBD1 matches 8 bases. Germline CDR1 GTSNPN, CDR2 SVGIG (reference sequence). Unmatched junction bases numbered 9, after V lost 2 bases and J lost 4 bases. The CDR3 is 15 amino acids.

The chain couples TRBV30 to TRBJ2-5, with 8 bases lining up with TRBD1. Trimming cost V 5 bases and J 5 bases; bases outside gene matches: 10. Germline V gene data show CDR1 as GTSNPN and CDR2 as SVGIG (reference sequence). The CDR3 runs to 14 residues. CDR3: CAWGGDRSSETQYF. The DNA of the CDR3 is TGTGCCTGGGGAGGGGACAGGTCATCGGAGACCCAGTACTTC.

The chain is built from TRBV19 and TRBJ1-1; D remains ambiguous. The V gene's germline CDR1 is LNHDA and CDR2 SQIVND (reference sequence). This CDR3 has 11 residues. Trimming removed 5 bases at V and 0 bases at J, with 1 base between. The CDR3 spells CASSLNTEAFF. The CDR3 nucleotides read TGTGCCAGTAGTCTGAACACTGAAGCTTTCTTT.

CDR3 protein: CASGKPTGDNVKNIQYF. Written as DNA, the CDR3 is TGTGCTAGTGGTAAACCGACAGGGGATAATGTCAAAAACATTCAGTACTTC. V usage is TRBV12-5 and J usage is TRBJ2-4; TRBD1 aligns across 8 bases. Trimming removed 5 bases from V and 3 bases from J; junction bases left unmatched: 12. The CDR3 consists of 17 residues. Germline V gives CDR1 LGHNT, CDR2 FRNRAP.

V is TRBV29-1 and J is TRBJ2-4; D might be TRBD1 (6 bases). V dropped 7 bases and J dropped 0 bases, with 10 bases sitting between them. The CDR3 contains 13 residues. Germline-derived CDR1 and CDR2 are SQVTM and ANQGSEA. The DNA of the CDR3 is TGCAGCGGGACAGCCCTAGCCAAAAACATTCAGTACTTC. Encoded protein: CSGTALAKNIQYF.

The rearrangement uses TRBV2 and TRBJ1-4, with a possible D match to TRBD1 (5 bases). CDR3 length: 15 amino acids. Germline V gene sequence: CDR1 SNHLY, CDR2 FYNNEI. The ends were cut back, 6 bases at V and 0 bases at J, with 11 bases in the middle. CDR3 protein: CASRVGTPTNEKLFF. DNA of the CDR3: TGTGCCAGCAGGGTCGGGACGCCAACTAATGAAAAACTGTTTTTT.

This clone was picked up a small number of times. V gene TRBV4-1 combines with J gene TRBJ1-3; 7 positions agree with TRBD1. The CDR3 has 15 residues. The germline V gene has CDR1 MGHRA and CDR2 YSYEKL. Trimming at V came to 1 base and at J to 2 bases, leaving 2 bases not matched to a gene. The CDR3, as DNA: TGCGCCAGCAGCCAAGTCCAGGGGGCTGGAAACACCATATATTTT. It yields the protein CASSQVQGAGNTIYF.

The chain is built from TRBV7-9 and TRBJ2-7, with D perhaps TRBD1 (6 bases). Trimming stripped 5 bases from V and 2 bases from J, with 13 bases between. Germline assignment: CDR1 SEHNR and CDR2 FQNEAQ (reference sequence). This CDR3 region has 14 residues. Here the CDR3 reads CASSPTTGTYEQYF. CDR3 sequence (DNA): TGTGCCAGCAGCCCCACGACAGGTACCTACGAGCAGTACTTC.

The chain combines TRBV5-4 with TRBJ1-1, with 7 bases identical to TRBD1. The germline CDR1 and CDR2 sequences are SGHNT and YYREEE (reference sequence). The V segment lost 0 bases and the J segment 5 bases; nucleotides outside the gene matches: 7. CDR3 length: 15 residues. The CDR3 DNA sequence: TGTGCCAGCAGCTTGGGGCAGGGGGGTCGGACTGAAGCTTTCTTT. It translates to CASSLGQGGRTEAFF.

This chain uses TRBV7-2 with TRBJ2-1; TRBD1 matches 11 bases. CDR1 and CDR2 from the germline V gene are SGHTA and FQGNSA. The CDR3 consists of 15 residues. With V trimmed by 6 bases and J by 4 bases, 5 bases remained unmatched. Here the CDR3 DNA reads TGTGCCAGCAGGCGGACAGGGGGCATGTACAATGAGCAGTTCTTC. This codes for CASRRTGGMYNEQFF.

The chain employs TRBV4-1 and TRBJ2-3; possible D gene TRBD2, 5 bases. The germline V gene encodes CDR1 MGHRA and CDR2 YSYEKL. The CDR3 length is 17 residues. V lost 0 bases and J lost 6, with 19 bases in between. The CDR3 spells CASSQDGSGTSFDTQYF. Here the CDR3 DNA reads TGCGCCAGCAGCCAAGACGGCAGCGGTACTAGTTTTGATACGCAGTATTTT.

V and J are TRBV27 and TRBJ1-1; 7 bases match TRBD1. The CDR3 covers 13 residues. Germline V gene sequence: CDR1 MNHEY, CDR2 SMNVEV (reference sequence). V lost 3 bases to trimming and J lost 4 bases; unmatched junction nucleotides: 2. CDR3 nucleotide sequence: TGTGCCAGCAGTTTCGCAGGGGGCACTGAAGCTTTCTTT. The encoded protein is CASSFAGGTEAFF.

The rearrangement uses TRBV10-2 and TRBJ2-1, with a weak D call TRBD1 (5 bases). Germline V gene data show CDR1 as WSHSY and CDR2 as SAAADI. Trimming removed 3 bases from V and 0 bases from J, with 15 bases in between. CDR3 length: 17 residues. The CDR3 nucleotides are TGCGCCAGCAGTGATGCCAGGGCCCCAAGCTCCTACAATGAGCAGTTCTTC. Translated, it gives CASSDARAPSSYNEQFF.

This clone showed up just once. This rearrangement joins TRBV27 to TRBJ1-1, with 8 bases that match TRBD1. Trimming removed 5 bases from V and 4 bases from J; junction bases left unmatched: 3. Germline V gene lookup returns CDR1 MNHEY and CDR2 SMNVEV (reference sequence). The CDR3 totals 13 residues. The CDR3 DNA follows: TGTGCCAGCAGTGTAGGACAGGGCACTGAAGCTTTCTTT. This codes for CASSVGQGTEAFF.